This TCR beta chain was recovered during a study of blood T cell repertoires in COVID-19. Turning to the study itself: Sample material is recorded as cDNA or gDNA derived from T cells, B-cell-depleted T cells, or PBMCs.

The CDR3 has 16 amino acids. Germline CDR1 reads SGHTS; CDR2 reads YDEGEE. V dropped 0 bases and J dropped 3; count of bases not matched to a gene: 5. The repertoire was sequenced with immunoSEQ multiplex PCR; TCRdb's copy has only in-frame clones and lacks some. The sample lists some 91,000 clones, more than 75% occurring once. The TCR originated in a man aged 65 to 85 with acute or convalescent COVID-19. Input material: peripheral blood. The chain combines TRBV5-8 with TRBJ2-1, with 8 nucleotides matching TRBD1. The CDR3 sequence: CASSLGAGGRYNEQFF. The DNA of the CDR3 is TGTGCCAGCAGCTTGGGTGCAGGGGGCCGCTACAATGAGCAGTTCTTC.